This T cell receptor (beta chain) was profiled in a study of blood T cells in healthy people across ages. Comment on this clonotype: What it recognizes is unknown.

Combining a sample-barcoded 5' primer with a J-beta primer mix, a second PCR ran for roughly 7 to 11 cycles. TCRdb reanalysed the 5' RACE reads using MiXCR and keeps one entry per CDR3 protein. The repertoire has fewer than 750,000 distinct CDR3 sequences, more than 45% of them found once; the top ten carry about 22%. General observations from the study: Compared with aged donors, long-lived donors showed fewer expanded clones, suggesting selection. Significant beta diversity loss was already apparent by age about 42, declining roughly linearly.

Total RNA was isolated from each sample in quantities of at least 6 micrograms. V gave up 6 bases and J gave up 6 bases, with 12 bases separating them. The CDR3 has 14 amino acids. This TCR was sampled from a man older than 75 in good health. This chain uses TRBV12-3 or TRBV12-4 with TRBJ1-6; no firm D call. Specimen: blood. The CDR3 DNA sequence: TGTGCCAGCAGGGGAAGAACCCTTAATTCACCCCTCCACTTT. Amino acids: CASRGRTLNSPLHF.